A single sample is the source of the 19 T cell receptor beta chains below, sequenced in a study of T cell clusters in autoimmune cytopenias. TRB was amplified from roughly 0.25 ug of peripheral blood genomic DNA per sample. TRB rearrangements were amplified by touch-down multiplex PCR with mixed TRB-A/B primers. After re-calling the multiplex PCR reads, TCRdb lists one entry per CDR3 protein, DNA absent. This table lists around 5,000 distinct CDR3 sequences. The same sample was also studied in work on T cell repertoires in aging, cancer and after chemotherapy.

The material sequenced was peripheral blood. Receptors originate from a human donor in good health.

The chain links TRBV19 to TRBJ2-7. The CDR3 contains 14 residues. CDR1 and CDR2 from the germline V gene are LNHDA and SQIVND (reference sequence). The CDR3 spells CASSIGPHLYEQYF.

V is TRBV19 and J is TRBJ1-5; TCRdb's D gene call, TRBD1, goes unchecked for lack of DNA. CDR3 length equals 18 residues. From germline, CDR1 is LNHDA and CDR2 SQIVND (reference sequence). This CDR3 reads CASSIPVGGVRSNQPQHF.

This clonotype is labeled medium-sized (0.01 to 0.1%) based on frequency. The rearrangement links TRBV29-1 to TRBJ1-5; without DNA, the TCRdb call of TRBD1 cannot be checked. The CDR3 totals 14 residues. Germline V CDR1 and CDR2: SQVTM, ANQGSEA. The chain's CDR3 is CSVAQGPNNQPQHF. The variable domain in full, completed from reference TRBV29-1 and TRBJ1-5, reads SAVISQKPSRDICQRGTSLTIQCQVDSQVTMMFWYRQQPGQSLTLIATANQGSEATYESGFVIDKFPISRPNLTFSTLTVSNMSPEDSSIYLCSVAQGPNNQPQHFGDGTRLSIL.

V is TRBV29-1 and J is TRBJ2-7; TCRdb's D call of TRBD1 is untestable without DNA. CDR3 length: 13 amino acids. Germline V gives CDR1 SQVTM, CDR2 ANQGSEA. The CDR3 protein is CSAGTGTGGEQYF.

In terms of frequency, this clonotype is medium-sized (0.01 to 0.1%). V gene TRBV29-1 combines with J gene TRBJ2-3; the TCRdb D gene call, TRBD2, has no DNA to confirm it. In germline, CDR1 is SQVTM, CDR2 ANQGSEA. This CDR3 has 14 residues. This CDR3 reads CSVVVAGGLDTQYF.

This chain joins TRBV6-5 and TRBJ2-1; the D gene TCRdb calls, TRBD2, cannot be checked with no DNA. Germline V CDR1 and CDR2: MNHEY, SVGAGI. The CDR3 has 15 amino acids. CDR3 sequence reads: CATEGGRASYNEQFF.

This rearrangement joins TRBV5-5 to TRBJ1-4. The CDR3 has 15 amino acids. Germline V lookup: CDR1 SGHKS, CDR2 YYEKEE (reference sequence). CDR3 sequence reads: CASSLAGTNNEKLFF. Full variable domain (rest looked up from reference TRBV5-5 and TRBJ1-4): DAGVTQSPTHLIKTRGQQVTLRCSPISGHKSVSWYQQVLGQGPQFIFQYYEKEERGRGNFPDRFSARQFPNYSSELNVNALLLGDSALYLCASSLAGTNNEKLFFGSGTQLSVL.

V and J are TRBV6-5 and TRBJ2-3; there is no DNA to check the TCRdb D call of TRBD1. Germline V gene lookup returns CDR1 MNHEY and CDR2 SVGAGI. The CDR3 is 16 residues long. The CDR3 region is CASSIESQGFTDTQYF.

This sequence joins TRBV13 and TRBJ2-1. The CDR3 runs to 12 residues. Germline loops: CDR1 PRHDT, CDR2 FYEKMQ (reference sequence). This CDR3 reads CASSLGGNEQFF. The full variable domain, completed using reference TRBV13 and TRBJ2-1, is AAGVIQSPRHLIKEKRETATLKCYPIPRHDTVYWYQQGPGQDPQFLISFYEKMQSDKGSIPDRFSAQQFSDYHSELNMSSLELGDSALYFCASSLGGNEQFFGPGTRLTVL.

This sequence joins TRBV28 and TRBJ2-1; lacking DNA, the TRBD2 call made by TCRdb goes unchecked. This CDR3 has 16 amino acids. From germline, CDR1 is MDHEN and CDR2 SYDVKM. The CDR3 reads CASSLRSGGRYNEQFF.

The chain employs TRBV7-2 and TRBJ2-2; the TRBD1 assignment by TCRdb is unverifiable without DNA. The V gene's germline CDR1 is SGHTA and CDR2 FQGNSA. The CDR3 is made up of 15 amino acids. The CDR3 region is CASSLVSGGAGELFF. Variable domain in full (rest from reference TRBV7-2 and TRBJ2-2): GAGVSQSPSNKVTEKGKDVELRCDPISGHTALYWYRQSLGQGLEFLIYFQGNSAPDKSGLPSDRFSAERTGGSVSTLTIQRTQQEDSAVYLCASSLVSGGAGELFFGEGSRLTVL.

The genes are TRBV6-1 and TRBJ2-7; TCRdb designates TRBD1, a call that cannot be tested without DNA. The CDR3 runs to 14 residues. The V gene's germline CDR1 is MNHNS and CDR2 SASEGT. The CDR3 loop reads CASSEISGAVTNYF.

The chain has TRBV13 and TRBJ2-5. This CDR3 comprises 14 residues. Germline CDR1 and CDR2: PRHDT and FYEKMQ (reference sequence). Here the CDR3 reads CASSAGPYQETQYF.

This clonotype is labeled medium-sized based on frequency. J is TRBJ2-2 and V is TRBV27. Germline V gene lookup returns CDR1 MNHEY and CDR2 SMNVEV (reference sequence). The CDR3 spans 12 residues. This chain's CDR3 is CASSHQAGELFF.

The chain combines TRBV7-6 with TRBJ1-2; TCRdb's assignment of TRBD1 cannot be checked, as there is no DNA. The CDR3 extends over 13 amino acids. Germline V gene sequence: CDR1 SGHVS, CDR2 FNYEAQ. The CDR3 reads CASSLDPGVGYTF.

This clonotype is classed as medium-sized (0.01 to 0.1%) by frequency. This chain connects TRBV5-6 to TRBJ2-3; TCRdb calls TRBD2, which cannot be checked without DNA. CDR3 length equals 14 residues. The germline gives CDR1 SGHDT, CDR2 YYEEEE. The CDR3 region is CASSLSGSTDTQYF.

The chain has TRBV6-5 and TRBJ2-7; the D call from TCRdb, TRBD2, cannot be confirmed without DNA. Germline values: CDR1 MNHEY, CDR2 SVGAGI. This CDR3 is built from 14 residues. CDR3 residues: CASSWTSGIGEQYF.

By frequency, this clonotype registers medium-sized. The chain uses TRBV29-1 and TRBJ2-1. Per the germline V gene, CDR1 is SQVTM and CDR2 is ANQGSEA. This CDR3 spans 13 amino acids. The chain's CDR3 is CSVELAGFWEQFF.

The V call is TRBV12-3 or TRBV12-4, the J call TRBJ2-4; the D gene TCRdb calls, TRBD1, cannot be checked with no DNA. The CDR3 runs 13 residues. The CDR3 protein is CASSYDRGDIQYF.